This is a list of T cell receptor beta chains from one sample in a study of post-analysis software for immune sequencing data. TCRdb used MiXCR to reprocess the PCR reads, holding one entry per CDR3 protein. In the table there are about 180,000 distinct CDR3 sequences, around 30% of which are singletons. The material sequenced was blood. The receptors shown here come from a girl aged 5 to 17 with multiple sclerosis. Both conserved end residues are part of each CDR3. A D gene is named only where the DNA matches it firmly. Clone size is shown for a subset of rows, as once, few, many or a class of expanded clone.

clone_size: many; d_call: TRBD1; v_call: TRBV15; j_call: TRBJ1-4; cdr3_nt: TGTGCCACCAGCAGAGGAGGGGTTCAGGGGGCAACTAATGAAAAACTGTTTTTT; cdr3_aa: CATSRGGVQGATNEKLFF
clone_size: -; d_call: -; v_call: TRBV3-1; j_call: TRBJ2-2; cdr3_nt: TGTGCCAGCAGCCAACGGGGCTACTCGGGAAGCGGGGAGCTGTTTTTT; cdr3_aa: CASSQRGYSGSGELFF
clone_size: few; d_call: -; v_call: TRBV20-1; j_call: TRBJ1-4; cdr3_nt: TGCAGTGCTAAGAGAGGGTTGGTGGATGAAAAACTGTTTTTT; cdr3_aa: CSAKRGLVDEKLFF
clone_size: few; d_call: -; v_call: TRBV20-1; j_call: TRBJ2-7; cdr3_nt: TGCAGTGCTAGAGAGGGCCTGAGCTCCTACGGGCAGTACTTC; cdr3_aa: CSAREGLSSYGQYF
clone_size: few; d_call: -; v_call: TRBV9; j_call: TRBJ1-1; cdr3_nt: TGTGCCAGCAGCCCCCGAACAGGGAAGGAGGCTGAAGCTTTCTTT; cdr3_aa: CASSPRTGKEAEAFF
clone_size: few; d_call: TRBD2; v_call: TRBV3-1; j_call: TRBJ2-1; cdr3_nt: TGTGCCAGCAGCCAAGAACAACTAGCGGGAGTCGAAGAGCAGTTCTTC; cdr3_aa: CASSQEQLAGVEEQFF
clone_size: -; d_call: -; v_call: TRBV7-2; j_call: TRBJ1-6; cdr3_nt: TGTGCCAGCAGCTTAGTACCGGACTCCAAATATTCACCCCTCCACTTT; cdr3_aa: CASSLVPDSKYSPLHF
clone_size: -; d_call: -; v_call: TRBV9; j_call: TRBJ2-1; cdr3_nt: TGTGCCAGCAGCGTAGAATGGGGCCCGGAAAATGAGCAGTTCTTC; cdr3_aa: CASSVEWGPENEQFF
clone_size: few; d_call: -; v_call: TRBV20-1; j_call: TRBJ2-1; cdr3_nt: TGCAGTGCTCACGAGGGGTTACACCTCTATGAGCAGTTCTTC; cdr3_aa: CSAHEGLHLYEQFF
clone_size: many; d_call: -; v_call: TRBV7-3; j_call: TRBJ2-1; cdr3_nt: TGTGCCAGCAGCTTAGGCCTAGTGGGGGACAATGAGCAGTTCTTC; cdr3_aa: CASSLGLVGDNEQFF
clone_size: few; d_call: TRBD2; v_call: TRBV7-2; j_call: TRBJ2-3; cdr3_nt: TGTGCCAGCAGCTTAGGCCCGGGGGGGGATACGCAGTATTTT; cdr3_aa: CASSLGPGGDTQYF
clone_size: many; d_call: -; v_call: TRBV4-1; j_call: TRBJ1-5; cdr3_nt: TGCGCCAGCAGCCCCAGCCCGGCCAGCCGAAATCAGCCCCAGCATTTT; cdr3_aa: CASSPSPASRNQPQHF
clone_size: many; d_call: -; v_call: TRBV7-9; j_call: TRBJ2-5; cdr3_nt: TGTGCCAGCAGTTTTGGCGTGGTTAGCGGCCAAGAGACCCAGTACTTC; cdr3_aa: CASSFGVVSGQETQYF
clone_size: many; d_call: TRBD2; v_call: TRBV4-1; j_call: TRBJ2-5; cdr3_nt: TGCGCCAGCAGCCAGGGTCCGGGAGGCGGAGAGACCCAGTACTTC; cdr3_aa: CASSQGPGGGETQYF
clone_size: many; d_call: -; v_call: TRBV21-1; j_call: TRBJ1-5; cdr3_nt: TGTGCCAGCAGCAAATCGGGGAGCCGTAATCAGCCCCAGCATTTT; cdr3_aa: CASSKSGSRNQPQHF
clone_size: -; d_call: -; v_call: TRBV5-1; j_call: TRBJ2-3; cdr3_nt: TGCGCCAGCAGCTACCAGACAGGCACAGATACGCAGTATTTT; cdr3_aa: CASSYQTGTDTQYF
clone_size: -; d_call: TRBD2; v_call: TRBV11-2; j_call: TRBJ2-5; cdr3_nt: TGTGCCAGCAGCTTAGATATTAGCGGGCGGGAGACCCAGTACTTC; cdr3_aa: CASSLDISGRETQYF
clone_size: -; d_call: TRBD1; v_call: TRBV29-1; j_call: TRBJ1-2; cdr3_nt: TGCAGCGTTGACCGTTCGGGACAGAACAACCTATTTGGCTACACCTTC; cdr3_aa: CSVDRSGQNNLFGYTF
clone_size: many; d_call: -; v_call: TRBV11-2; j_call: TRBJ2-6; cdr3_nt: TGTGCCAGCAGCTTAGCTGGGGCCAACGTCCTGACTTTC; cdr3_aa: CASSLAGANVLTF
clone_size: many; d_call: -; v_call: TRBV28; j_call: TRBJ2-5; cdr3_nt: TGTGCCAGCAGTTTGCTTACAGCCCAAGAGACCCAGTACTTC; cdr3_aa: CASSLLTAQETQYF
clone_size: -; d_call: -; v_call: TRBV7-3; j_call: TRBJ1-2; cdr3_nt: TGTGCCAGCAGCTTCACGACAGCCTATGGCTACACCTTC; cdr3_aa: CASSFTTAYGYTF
clone_size: many; d_call: TRBD2; v_call: TRBV27; j_call: TRBJ2-5; cdr3_nt: TGTGCCAGCAGTTTATTTAGCGGGAGGGGGGTGCAAGAGACCCAGTACTTC; cdr3_aa: CASSLFSGRGVQETQYF
clone_size: -; d_call: -; v_call: TRBV6-5; j_call: TRBJ2-7; cdr3_nt: TGTGCCAGCAGTTATGACAGCACCTACGAGCAGTACTTC; cdr3_aa: CASSYDSTYEQYF
clone_size: many; d_call: TRBD2; v_call: TRBV5-1; j_call: TRBJ2-5; cdr3_nt: TGCGCCAGCACTTCCCCAGCGGGAGGCCTCCAAGAGACCCAGTACTTC; cdr3_aa: CASTSPAGGLQETQYF
clone_size: -; d_call: -; v_call: TRBV12-5; j_call: TRBJ1-5; cdr3_nt: TGTGCTAGTGGTTTGGTACGAGGGGACAGCAATCAGCCCCAGCATTTT; cdr3_aa: CASGLVRGDSNQPQHF
clone_size: -; d_call: -; v_call: TRBV10-3; j_call: TRBJ2-2; cdr3_nt: TGTGCCATCAGGAACCAGGGTCAGGGCACCGGGGAGCTGTTTTTT; cdr3_aa: CAIRNQGQGTGELFF
clone_size: -; d_call: TRBD2; v_call: TRBV7-6; j_call: TRBJ2-5; cdr3_nt: TGTGCCAGCAGCTTCGGTAGCGGGAGTGGTAGGACCCAGTACTTC; cdr3_aa: CASSFGSGSGRTQYF
clone_size: -; d_call: -; v_call: TRBV4-1; j_call: TRBJ2-7; cdr3_nt: TGCGCCAGCAGCTTCCCAGAAGACGGCGAGCAGTACTTC; cdr3_aa: CASSFPEDGEQYF
clone_size: few; d_call: -; v_call: TRBV6-6; j_call: TRBJ1-1; cdr3_nt: TGTGCCAGCAGTTACGGGCAGGGGACTGAAGCTTTCTTT; cdr3_aa: CASSYGQGTEAFF
clone_size: many; d_call: -; v_call: TRBV6-5; j_call: TRBJ2-7; cdr3_nt: TGTGCCAGCAGAAAGGGGTTAAGCAACGAGCAGTACTTC; cdr3_aa: CASRKGLSNEQYF
clone_size: few; d_call: -; v_call: TRBV2; j_call: TRBJ1-5; cdr3_nt: TGTGCCAGCAGTGATCAATCAGGTTATCAGCCCCAGCATTTT; cdr3_aa: CASSDQSGYQPQHF
clone_size: -; d_call: TRBD1; v_call: TRBV9; j_call: TRBJ1-1; cdr3_nt: TGTGCCAGCAGCGTAGTAGTGGGGAGGACAGGTACAAGTAGCACTGAAGCTTTCTTT; cdr3_aa: CASSVVVGRTGTSSTEAFF
clone_size: -; d_call: TRBD2; v_call: TRBV29-1; j_call: TRBJ2-1; cdr3_nt: TGCAGCGCATGGACTAGCGGGAGGTCTAATGAGCAGTTCTTC; cdr3_aa: CSAWTSGRSNEQFF
clone_size: -; d_call: -; v_call: TRBV5-1; j_call: TRBJ2-2; cdr3_nt: TGCGCCAGCAGCTTGCAACAGGGGAACACCGGGGAGCTGTTTTTT; cdr3_aa: CASSLQQGNTGELFF
clone_size: few; d_call: -; v_call: TRBV5-1; j_call: TRBJ2-1; cdr3_nt: TGCGCCACCAAAACTTCCAATGAGCAGTTCTTC; cdr3_aa: CATKTSNEQFF
clone_size: -; d_call: -; v_call: TRBV28; j_call: TRBJ2-6; cdr3_nt: TGTGCCAGCAGTTTATCACGGACGGGGATCTCTGGGGCCAACGTCCTGACTTTC; cdr3_aa: CASSLSRTGISGANVLTF
clone_size: few; d_call: -; v_call: TRBV11-2; j_call: TRBJ2-4; cdr3_nt: TGTGCCAGCAGCTTAGACGGGGCTGGATCGAACATTCAGTACTTC; cdr3_aa: CASSLDGAGSNIQYF
clone_size: -; d_call: TRBD2; v_call: TRBV19; j_call: TRBJ2-3; cdr3_nt: TGTGCCACCCTGAGGGAGGGAGATAGCCCTAGCACAGATACGCAGTATTTT; cdr3_aa: CATLREGDSPSTDTQYF
clone_size: -; d_call: TRBD1; v_call: TRBV30; j_call: TRBJ1-2; cdr3_nt: TGTGCCTGGATAGGGACAGCCTATGGCTACACCTTC; cdr3_aa: CAWIGTAYGYTF
clone_size: many; d_call: -; v_call: TRBV27; j_call: TRBJ2-7; cdr3_nt: TGTGCCAGCAGTCGTGGGACAACCTACGAGCAGTACTTC; cdr3_aa: CASSRGTTYEQYF
clone_size: few; d_call: -; v_call: TRBV2; j_call: TRBJ2-7; cdr3_nt: TGTGCCAGTACCCGGTCCGGGACTTTCACCTACGAGCAGTACTTC; cdr3_aa: CASTRSGTFTYEQYF
clone_size: -; d_call: -; v_call: TRBV5-1; j_call: TRBJ2-2; cdr3_nt: TGCGCCAGCAGCTCCGGGACCGCAGGTCTACAGGCCGGGGAGCTGTTTTTT; cdr3_aa: CASSSGTAGLQAGELFF
clone_size: -; d_call: -; v_call: TRBV5-1; j_call: TRBJ2-1; cdr3_nt: TGCGCCACGAGGGACCCAGCGGGCTATGGGCAGTTCTTC; cdr3_aa: CATRDPAGYGQFF
clone_size: many; d_call: -; v_call: TRBV12-5; j_call: TRBJ2-5; cdr3_nt: TGTGCTAGTGGCCCTGTGCGGGGAGAGACCCAGTACTTC; cdr3_aa: CASGPVRGETQYF
clone_size: -; d_call: -; v_call: TRBV25-1; j_call: TRBJ2-7; cdr3_nt: TGTGCCAGCACCCTGACCGGGTGGGAGCAGTACTTC; cdr3_aa: CASTLTGWEQYF
clone_size: -; d_call: TRBD1; v_call: TRBV7-9; j_call: TRBJ2-7; cdr3_nt: TGTGCCAGCAGCCCCTCAGGGGGAGACCAAGAGGCCCAGTACTTC; cdr3_aa: CASSPSGGDQEAQYF
clone_size: -; d_call: -; v_call: TRBV29-1; j_call: TRBJ2-3; cdr3_nt: TGCAGCGTAACAGACCTCAGCACAGATACGCAGTATTTT; cdr3_aa: CSVTDLSTDTQYF
clone_size: -; d_call: TRBD1; v_call: TRBV5-5; j_call: TRBJ2-1; cdr3_nt: TGTGCCAGCAGCACGGACAGGCAAGGTCTCCCCTACGAGCAGTTCTTC; cdr3_aa: CASSTDRQGLPYEQFF
clone_size: -; d_call: -; v_call: TRBV28; j_call: TRBJ1-5; cdr3_nt: TGTGCCAGCAACGGGGGGAATCAGCCCCAGCATTTT; cdr3_aa: CASNGGNQPQHF
clone_size: -; d_call: -; v_call: TRBV2; j_call: TRBJ1-1; cdr3_nt: TGTGCCAGCAGGCCACACACTGAAGCTTTCTTT; cdr3_aa: CASRPHTEAFF
clone_size: few; d_call: -; v_call: TRBV6-5; j_call: TRBJ1-2; cdr3_nt: TGTGCCAGCGCCGAGGGAGGTCGGAACTATGGCTACACCTTC; cdr3_aa: CASAEGGRNYGYTF
clone_size: few; d_call: -; v_call: TRBV7-9; j_call: TRBJ2-6; cdr3_nt: TGTGCCAGCAGCTTAGAGTCCGGGGCCAACGTCCGGACTTTC; cdr3_aa: CASSLESGANVRTF